A single sample is the source of the 4 T cell receptor beta chains below, sequenced in a study of blood T cell repertoires in COVID-19. Profiled with immunoSEQ multiplex PCR; TCRdb holds only in-frame clones, not every one. The data contain over 95,000 clones, approximately 81% of them singletons. The specimen sequenced was peripheral blood. The receptors here all came from a man in his forties or fifties with acute or convalescent COVID-19.

The chain combines TRBV5-5 with TRBJ2-2; D might be TRBD2 (7 bases). This CDR3 spans 17 amino acids. Trimming took 0 bases from V and 4 from J, leaving 16 bases between them. Germline V gene sequence: CDR1 SGHKS, CDR2 YYEKEE (reference sequence). CDR3 amino acids: CASSLAVGGQGTGELFF. Written as DNA, the CDR3 is TGTGCCAGCAGCTTGGCGGTCGGGGGGCAGGGCACCGGGGAGCTGTTTTTT.

The chain employs TRBV7-8 and TRBJ1-2; 7 bases fit TRBD1. V shed 0 bases, J shed 3 bases, and the junction held 4 bases outside the gene matches. From germline, CDR1 is SGHVS and CDR2 FQNEAQ. This CDR3 contains 15 residues. CDR3 DNA: TGTGCCAGCAGCTTAGCCCTAACAGGGGACTATGGCTACACCTTC. Amino acids: CASSLALTGDYGYTF.

This clone was found once. The chain links TRBV18 to TRBJ2-1, with 10 positions matching TRBD1. The CDR3 length is 16 residues. The germline V gene encodes CDR1 KGHSH and CDR2 LQKENI. Trimming cost V 0 bases and J 7 bases; bases outside gene matches: 6. The CDR3: CASSPPRQGAGNEQFF. The CDR3 DNA reads TGTGCCAGCTCACCACCTCGACAGGGGGCAGGGAATGAGCAGTTCTTC.

A few counts support this clone. The gene calls are TRBV4-1 and TRBJ1-6, with D perhaps matching TRBD1 (6 bases). V was trimmed by 0 bases and J by 0 bases, leaving 12 bases between them. Looked up from germline, CDR1 is MGHRA and CDR2 is YSYEKL. The CDR3 consists of 18 residues. Written as DNA, the CDR3 is TGCGCCAGCAGCCAAGATTGGGCAGGGGCCTCCTATAATTCACCCCTCCACTTT. Its protein product is CASSQDWAGASYNSPLHF.